These 16 T cell receptor beta chains share one sample of origin, sequenced in a study of T cell responses to AZD1222 COVID-19 vaccine. Clones were sequenced by immunoSEQ multiplex PCR, and TCRdb holds only the in-frame ones, with some missing. The table includes roughly 180,000 clones, around 87% detected once. Sample: peripheral blood, taken on day 0 of MenACWY control vaccination. These receptors originate from an adult in good health.

A few counts support this clone. The J gene is TRBJ1-4, the V gene TRBV5-4; TRBD1 matches at 9 bases. The V segment lost 4 bases and the J segment 5 bases; nucleotides outside the gene matches: 6. The CDR3 contains 15 residues. Germline V CDR1 and CDR2: SGHNT, YYREEE (reference sequence). The CDR3 sequence: CASSPRTGVNEKLFF. CDR3 bases: TGTGCCAGCAGCCCTAGGACAGGGGTAAATGAAAAACTGTTTTTT.

The chain has TRBV25-1 and TRBJ2-3, with 7 bases that match TRBD2. This CDR3 contains 16 residues. Germline trimming cut 0 bases from V and 3 bases from J; bases unmatched to any gene: 6. Germline values: CDR1 MGHDK, CDR2 SYGVNS. The CDR3 DNA is TGTGCCAGCAGTGAATACCCGGTCGGGGGGACAGATACGCAGTATTTT. This encodes CASSEYPVGGTDTQYF.

Turning to this clone: In the same sample, other DNA sequences code for this CDR3. This sequence joins TRBV5-4 and TRBJ2-2; D is possibly TRBD1 or TRBD2 (5 bases each). With 4 bases removed from V and 2 bases from J, the gap between germline ends came to 12 bases. CDR3 length equals 15 residues. CDR1 is SGHNT and CDR2 is YYREEE in the germline V gene (reference sequence). The CDR3 coding sequence is TGTGCCAGCAGCCCCGGGACCGCCAACACCGGGGAGCTGTTTTTT. Its translation is CASSPGTANTGELFF.

DNA of the CDR3: TGTGCCAGCAGCTTGCGGGACAGGTACAATGAGCAGTTCTTC. This codes for CASSLRDRYNEQFF. The V call is TRBV5-6, the J call TRBJ2-1; TRBD1 aligns across 8 bases. V shed 1 base and J 4 bases; nucleotides not matched to a gene: 1. Germline values: CDR1 SGHDT, CDR2 YYEEEE. This CDR3 has 14 amino acids.

This rearrangement joins TRBV5-1 to TRBJ2-7; the match to TRBD1 covers 7 bases. Per germline, CDR1 SGHRS and CDR2 YFSETQ. CDR3 size: 17 residues. V trimming: 0 bases; J trimming: 2 bases; junction bases outside the gene matches: 11. The CDR3 nucleotides are TGCGCCAGCAGCTTGGTTAACGCCGGGACAGTGCCCTACGAGCAGTACTTC. Its translation: CASSLVNAGTVPYEQYF. The complete variable domain, with remaining parts taken from reference TRBV5-1 and TRBJ2-7, reads KAGVTQTPRYLIKTRGQQVTLSCSPISGHRSVSWYQQTPGQGLQFLFEYFSETQRNKGNFPGRFSGRQFSNSRSEMNVSTLELGDSALYLCASSLVNAGTVPYEQYFGPGTRLTVT.

V is TRBV28 and J is TRBJ2-7; 9 bases fit TRBD1. The CDR3 contains 15 residues. V lost 8 bases and J lost 2; bases outside the gene matches: 10. Per germline, CDR1 MDHEN and CDR2 SYDVKM. The CDR3 DNA sequence: TGTGCCAGCGACCCCGGGGGGACAGGGCCCTACGAGCAGTACTTC. Translation: CASDPGGTGPYEQYF. The whole variable domain, filled in from reference TRBV28 and TRBJ2-7, reads DVKVTQSSRYLVKRTGEKVFLECVQDMDHENMFWYRQDPGLGLRLIYFSYDVKMKEKGDIPEGYSVSREKKERFSLILESASTNQTSMYLCASDPGGTGPYEQYFGPGTRLTVT.

The J gene is TRBJ1-1, the V gene TRBV7-3, with 11 positions matching TRBD1. The CDR3 loop spans 18 amino acids. The junction had 11 bases not matched to a gene; V was cut back by 3 bases and J by 2 bases. Germline V gene lookup returns CDR1 SGHTA and CDR2 FQGTGA. This chain's CDR3 is CASSFTGTGGTVNTEAFF. CDR3 in DNA: TGTGCCAGCAGCTTTACCGGGACAGGGGGAACCGTAAACACTGAAGCTTTCTTT. The variable domain in full, completed from reference TRBV7-3 and TRBJ1-1, reads GAGVSQTPSNKVTEKGKYVELRCDPISGHTALYWYRQSLGQGPEFLIYFQGTGAADDSGLPNDRFFAVRPEGSVSTLKIQRTERGDSAVYLCASSFTGTGGTVNTEAFFGQGTRLTVV.

The V and J genes are TRBV19 and TRBJ1-1; the D gene is possibly TRBD1 (6 bases). Per germline, CDR1 LNHDA and CDR2 SQIVND (reference sequence). Between the trimmed V and J ends, which lost 3 bases and 1 base, there was a span of 9 bases. The CDR3 is 14 amino acids. The CDR3 reads CASSMAGENTEAFF. DNA for the CDR3: TGTGCCAGTAGTATGGCAGGGGAGAACACTGAAGCTTTCTTT.

V gene TRBV14 combines with J gene TRBJ1-1; D unclear. Germline loops: CDR1 SGHDN, CDR2 FVKESK. Trimming left V 0 bases short and J 12 bases short, with 14 bases between. The CDR3 consists of 13 residues. The CDR3, as DNA: TGTGCCAGCAGCCAAGAAGGAGCAAGGTTTCCTTTCTTT. Translation: CASSQEGARFPFF.

The gene calls are TRBV30 and TRBJ2-2; possibly TRBD1 for D (5 bases). The CDR3 is 16 residues long. V dropped 0 bases and J dropped 4 bases, with 15 bases sitting between them. CDR1 is GTSNPN and CDR2 is SVGIG in the germline V gene (reference sequence). This CDR3 is CAWSVLRVGATGELFF. The CDR3 DNA follows: TGTGCCTGGAGTGTACTTAGGGTAGGGGCCACCGGGGAGCTGTTTTTT.

This rearrangement joins TRBV5-5 to TRBJ1-1, with TRBD1 matching over 7 bases. The CDR3 loop spans 15 amino acids. Looked up from germline, CDR1 is SGHKS and CDR2 is YYEKEE (reference sequence). The V segment lost 3 bases and the J segment 0 bases; nucleotides outside the gene matches: 5. CDR3 residues: CASSSEGGLNTEAFF. The CDR3 coding sequence is TGTGCCAGCAGCTCAGAAGGGGGCCTGAACACTGAAGCTTTCTTT. The full variable domain, its missing parts supplied by reference TRBV5-5 and TRBJ1-1, is DAGVTQSPTHLIKTRGQQVTLRCSPISGHKSVSWYQQVLGQGPQFIFQYYEKEERGRGNFPDRFSARQFPNYSSELNVNALLLGDSALYLCASSSEGGLNTEAFFGQGTRLTVV.

This clone was recorded many times. The chain employs TRBV29-1 and TRBJ2-7; TRBD2 aligns across 10 bases. This CDR3 is built from 14 residues. Germline V gene lookup returns CDR1 SQVTM and CDR2 ANQGSEA. The V and J ends lost 6 bases and 3 bases, in that order; junction bases with no gene match: 8. CDR3 in amino acids: CSVAGTSDYYEQYF. The CDR3 DNA reads TGCAGCGTGGCCGGGACTAGCGACTACTACGAGCAGTACTTC.

This clone was detected only once. The V call is TRBV24-1, the J call TRBJ2-2; TRBD1 matches at 9 bases. The CDR3 runs 15 residues. The V and J ends lost 3 bases and 5 bases, in that order; junction bases with no gene match: 3. Germline V lookup: CDR1 KGHDR, CDR2 SFDVKD. CDR3 sequence reads: CATSDRGQGTGELFF. As DNA, the CDR3 is TGTGCCACCAGTGATCGGGGACAGGGAACCGGGGAGCTGTTTTTT.

The chain has TRBV21-1 and TRBJ2-7; the DNA was not compared with TRBD1, the D call given in the table. TRBV21-1 is a recognized pseudogene. CDR3 length equals 11 residues. The CDR3 DNA is TGTGCCAGCAGCAAAATTCAGGTGCAGTACTTC. Translation: CASSKIQVQYF.

V usage is TRBV6-1 and J usage is TRBJ1-5; 7 nucleotides agree with TRBD1. CDR1 and CDR2 (germline): MNHNS, SASEGT. V shed 4 bases, J shed 7 bases, and the junction held 13 bases outside the gene matches. The CDR3 totals 16 residues. The CDR3 nucleotides are TGTGCCAGCAGTGCAACAGGGGACACCTCCCCGCAGCCCCAGCATTTT. It codes for CASSATGDTSPQPQHF.

The sample holds one count of this clone. The genes are TRBV24-1 and TRBJ2-7, with D uncertain. CDR3 length: 12 amino acids. V lost 1 base and J lost 7, with 7 bases in between. Germline CDR1 KGHDR, CDR2 SFDVKD. This CDR3 reads CATSDFGREQYF. The CDR3 nucleotides read TGTGCCACCAGTGATTTCGGGCGGGAGCAGTACTTC.